What follows is one T cell receptor (beta chain) and its context. Its antigen is unknown. The record originates from a study of cytomegalovirus exposure and HLA in healthy donors. In the PCR, 60 Vbeta and 13 Jbeta primers were used. Clones were sequenced by immunoSEQ multiplex PCR, and TCRdb holds only the in-frame ones, with some missing. The repertoire holds 70,000 to 95,000 clones, with 80% to 90% as singletons. Study-level points and caveats: The number of N-insertions in an Asian-associated ancestry cluster was reportedly below the 666-donor mean in a later analysis. According to the study, approximately 150 TCR beta chains were cytomegalovirus-associated. Differences between HLA loci emerged in a later analysis of TCR association rates, with DRB1 most and HLA-C fewest.

Germline-derived CDR1 and CDR2 are SEHNR and FQNEAQ (reference sequence). The V end lost 3 bases, the J end lost 6 bases, and 18 bases lay between the germline ends. The length of the CDR3 is 15 residues. This chain links TRBV7-9 with TRBJ2-7, with D uncertain. This sequence originates from a woman aged 25 to 39 in good health and CMV-seronegative. What was sequenced was PBMCs. The DNA for the CDR3 is TGTGCCAGCAGCTTGGTCTCAGGTCCCCACTCCGAGCAGTACTTC. Its translation: CASSLVSGPHSEQYF.